The 20 T cell receptor beta chains given below trace back to one sample, sequenced in a study of post-analysis software for immune sequencing data. Whole-study results and caveats: TRBV5-6, TRBV5-1 and TRBV20-1 belonged to a set of roughly 5 TRBV segments that were more frequent in patients than controls.

Unique molecular identifiers were present in the TCR beta cDNA libraries. TCRdb ran MiXCR on the PCR reads and lists one entry per CDR3 protein. The sample lists about 400,000 distinct CDR3 sequences, approximately 38% seen once, with roughly 13% in the top ten. These TCRs are of unknown antigen specificity. The sample consisted of blood. The origin of the receptors is a girl aged 5 to 17 with multiple sclerosis.

This clonotype was detected a few times. The chain joins TRBV15 to TRBJ2-5, with D perhaps matching TRBD1 or TRBD2 (6 bases each). V was pared by 0 bases and J by 2 bases, with 13 bases between. The V gene's germline CDR1 is LNHNV and CDR2 YYDKDF (reference sequence). The CDR3 sequence is 16 residues long. CDR3 region: CATSRDGGDLQETQYF. CDR3 DNA sequence: TGTGCCACCAGCAGAGACGGGGGCGATCTACAAGAGACCCAGTACTTC.

The chain employs TRBV13 and TRBJ1-1; 7 positions agree with TRBD1. V shed 4 bases and J 1 base; nucleotides not matched to a gene: 12. The CDR3 loop spans 17 amino acids. Germline V gene sequence: CDR1 PRHDT, CDR2 FYEKMQ (reference sequence). The CDR3 DNA reads TGTGCCAGCAGCTCCTACAGGGGAAGGGGAAAGAACACTGAAGCTTTCTTT. This translates into CASSSYRGRGKNTEAFF.

To note about this clonotype: Relative to the germline gene, one junction end is altered; a read error may explain this. V is TRBV7-9 and J is TRBJ2-3, with D unclear. This CDR3 comprises 13 residues. CDR1 is SEHNR, CDR2 FQNEAQ, per germline (reference sequence). The CDR3 DNA is TGTGCCAGCAGCTTAGGTACCACAGATGCGCAGTATTTT. Its protein is CASSLGTTDAQYF.

A note on this clonotype: This sequence may be a read error, since a much larger clone differs from it by one base. V gene TRBV20-1 combines with J gene TRBJ2-5; 8 nucleotides line up with TRBD2. The CDR3 is 12 residues long. The germline V gene has CDR1 DFQATT and CDR2 SNEGSKA (reference sequence). CDR3 region: CRAGTSQETQYF. In DNA, the CDR3 is TGCAGGGCTGGGACTAGCCAAGAGACCCAGTACTTC.

There are many counts of this clonotype. The rearrangement links TRBV29-1 to TRBJ2-4, with D possibly being TRBD2 (7 bases). The V gene's germline CDR1 is SQVTM and CDR2 ANQGSEA. The length of the CDR3 is 13 residues. Trimming pared 3 bases from V and 6 bases from J, leaving 12 bases between. The CDR3 DNA is TGCAGCGTTGAGGGGGGGCGCGGAAACATTCAGTACTTC. The encoded protein is CSVEGGRGNIQYF.

This rearrangement joins TRBV28 to TRBJ1-4, with D maybe TRBD1 (5 bases). This CDR3 has 15 amino acids. V was trimmed by 2 bases and J by 7 bases, leaving 14 bases between them. Per the germline V gene, CDR1 is MDHEN and CDR2 is SYDVKM. The DNA of the CDR3 is TGTGCCAGCAGTTTACTACAGACGGGGGGTGAAAAACTGTTTTTT. Translating gives CASSLLQTGGEKLFF.

The chain uses TRBV7-6 and TRBJ1-4; D unclear. V was clipped by 4 bases and J by 5 bases, with 14 bases between them. This CDR3 is 15 amino acids long. Germline V gene data show CDR1 as SGHVS and CDR2 as FNYEAQ. The CDR3 bases are TGTGCCAGCAGCTCAATTGCGGGTTTCAATGAAAAACTGTTTTTT. Residues: CASSSIAGFNEKLFF.

The rearrangement uses TRBV2 and TRBJ2-1; D perhaps matches TRBD1 (6 bases). In germline, CDR1 is SNHLY, CDR2 FYNNEI. CDR3 length: 14 residues. Trimming shortened V by 8 bases and J by 7 bases, and 18 bases separated the two germline ends. This CDR3 reads CASLLDRRGNEQFF. CDR3 DNA: TGTGCCAGCCTCCTAGACAGGCGAGGGAATGAGCAGTTCTTC.

This chain joins TRBV7-9 and TRBJ1-2; 10 bases are shared with TRBD1. J was trimmed by 5 bases and V by 5 bases; bases with no gene match: 5. Germline-derived CDR1 and CDR2 are SEHNR and FQNEAQ (reference sequence). The CDR3 extends over 14 amino acids. The CDR3, as DNA: TGTGCCAGCAGCGAACCGGGACAGGGGTATGGCTACACCTTC. Protein sequence: CASSEPGQGYGYTF.

This clonotype was picked up a small number of times. V and J are TRBV4-1 and TRBJ1-5, with D unclear. The CDR3 is 16 amino acids. V was pared by 0 bases and J by 3 bases, with 12 bases between. Germline CDR1 is MGHRA and CDR2 is YSYEKL. As DNA, the CDR3 is TGCGCCAGCAGCCAAGAGGGATCAATCCCCAATCAGCCCCAGCATTTT. Protein: CASSQEGSIPNQPQHF.

The chain employs TRBV6-1 and TRBJ1-1; no firm D call. The CDR3 spans 12 residues. The V and J ends lost 7 bases and 2 bases respectively, with 8 bases between them. The V gene's germline CDR1 is MNHNS and CDR2 SASEGT. CDR3 residues: CASKPPNTEAFF. The CDR3 nucleotides read TGTGCCAGCAAGCCACCAAACACTGAAGCTTTCTTT.

This clonotype appeared a few times. The V gene is TRBV12-3 or TRBV12-4, the J gene TRBJ1-2; no definite D call. This CDR3 is 12 amino acids long. The V end lost 0 bases, the J end lost 3 bases, and 2 bases lay between the germline ends. The CDR3 protein is CASSLADYGYTF. DNA for the CDR3: TGTGCCAGCAGTTTAGCAGACTATGGCTACACCTTC.

This rearrangement joins TRBV12-3 or TRBV12-4 to TRBJ2-1; 9 bases line up with TRBD2. The CDR3 totals 15 residues. With V trimmed by 7 bases and J by 5 bases, 9 bases remained unmatched. CDR3 loop: CASIYGTSPHNEQFF. The CDR3 DNA reads TGTGCCAGCATCTACGGGACTAGCCCTCACAATGAGCAGTTCTTC.

This sequence joins TRBV7-2 and TRBJ1-5, with a possible D match to TRBD1 (5 bases). This CDR3 region has 13 residues. V lost 4 bases and J 6 bases, leaving 10 bases between the germline ends. CDR1 is SGHTA and CDR2 is FQGNSA in the germline V gene. In DNA, the CDR3 is TGTGCCAGCAGCTATGCAGGGTTTCAGCCCCAGCATTTT. Protein sequence: CASSYAGFQPQHF.

The chain recombines TRBV3-1 with TRBJ1-1; unclear D gene. V lost 0 bases, J lost 0 bases, and 5 bases lay in between. The CDR3 length is 14 residues. Germline V gives CDR1 LGHDT, CDR2 YNNKEL (reference sequence). CDR3 region: CASSQETVNTEAFF. The DNA for the CDR3 is TGTGCCAGCAGCCAAGAAACGGTGAACACTGAAGCTTTCTTT.

The V gene is TRBV5-1, the J gene TRBJ1-2; D might be TRBD1 (5 bases). Germline CDR1 reads SGHRS; CDR2 reads YFSETQ. Trimming left V 5 bases short and J 3 bases short, with 11 bases between. This CDR3 is 13 amino acids long. The CDR3 DNA is TGCGCCAGCAGGACGACAGACCACTATGGCTACACCTTC. Translating it yields CASRTTDHYGYTF.

The CDR3 here is CASSVGGRSNEKLFF. The CDR3 nucleotides are TGTGCCAGCAGCGTAGGAGGACGCTCTAATGAAAAACTGTTTTTT. The chain is built from TRBV9 and TRBJ1-4; D is unresolved. In germline, CDR1 is SGDLS, CDR2 YYNGEE. The CDR3 covers 15 residues. V lost 0 bases, J lost 3 bases, and 9 bases lay in between.

The gene calls are TRBV24-1 and TRBJ2-7; the D gene is possibly TRBD2 (6 bases). Trimming left V 4 bases short and J 12 bases short, with 18 bases between. In germline, CDR1 is KGHDR, CDR2 SFDVKD. The CDR3 is 13 residues long. CDR3 in amino acids: CATSETRKETRYF. CDR3 nucleotides: TGTGCCACCAGTGAGACTAGGAAAGAGACCCGGTACTTC.

This clonotype was seen only a few times. The chain is built from TRBV2 and TRBJ2-1, with a tentative D call TRBD2 (5 bases). CDR1 and CDR2 from the germline V gene are SNHLY and FYNNEI. This CDR3 is 15 amino acids long. Deletions cut 3 bases from V and 0 bases from J, with 9 bases between. The CDR3 sequence is CASSDASFSYNEQFF. The CDR3 bases are TGTGCCAGCAGTGATGCTAGCTTCTCCTACAATGAGCAGTTCTTC.

This sequence joins TRBV4-3 and TRBJ2-3; possibly TRBD1 for D (6 bases). This CDR3 has 16 residues. Looked up from germline, CDR1 is LGHNA and CDR2 is YSLEER. Trimming removed 0 bases at V and 0 bases at J, with 10 bases between. The CDR3 DNA follows: TGCGCCAGCAGCCAAGACCCGGACAGTAGCACAGATACGCAGTATTTT. Translating it yields CASSQDPDSSTDTQYF.